Shown below are 25 T cell receptor beta chains from a single sample sequenced in a study of blood T cell repertoires in COVID-19. Profiling relied on immunoSEQ multiplex PCR, and the TCRdb table lists in-frame clones only, not all of them. This table holds fewer than 250,000 clones, roughly nine tenths found once. Sequenced input: peripheral blood. Receptors were obtained from a man aged 55 to 70 with COVID-19, enrolled during active disease.

This clone was detected only once. The genes are TRBV27 and TRBJ2-3, with 13 bases identical to TRBD2. Germline V gene sequence: CDR1 MNHEY, CDR2 SMNVEV (reference sequence). J gave up 5 bases and V 5 bases, and 10 bases lay outside the gene matches. The CDR3 has 17 amino acids. CDR3 DNA sequence: TGTGCCAGCAGTCCCACCGGGACTAGCGGGGCCAAAGATACGCAGTATTTT. This sequence encodes CASSPTGTSGAKDTQYF.

The V gene is TRBV7-8, the J gene TRBJ2-1, with 9 bases aligning to TRBD2. V dropped 5 bases and J dropped 1; count of bases not matched to a gene: 12. Germline-derived CDR1 and CDR2 are SGHVS and FQNEAQ. The CDR3 is 18 residues long. CDR3 residues: CASSDAYISGSSYNEQFF. The CDR3 nucleotides are TGTGCCAGCAGCGACGCCTACATTAGCGGGAGTTCCTACAATGAGCAGTTCTTC.

The J gene is TRBJ2-1, the V gene TRBV3-1 (or the pseudogene TRBV3-2); TRBD2 is a possible D gene (6 bases). Germline CDR1 reads LGHDT; CDR2 reads YNNKEL (reference sequence). This CDR3 has 13 residues. Between the trimmed V and J ends, which lost 5 bases and 15 bases, there was a span of 20 bases. The CDR3 loop is CASSDLGSGVGFF. In nucleotides, the CDR3 is TGTGCCAGCAGCGACCTGGGTAGCGGAGTAGGGTTCTTC.

The J gene is TRBJ2-7, the V gene TRBV6-2 or TRBV6-3, with TRBD2 as a possible D gene (7 bases). CDR3 length: 15 residues. V was clipped by 5 bases and J by 2 bases, with 16 bases between them. The germline gives CDR1 MNHEY, CDR2 SVGEGT. CDR3 in DNA: TGTGCCAGCAGTAATCCGTGGGGGGGCACCTACGAGCAGTACTTC. It is translated as CASSNPWGGTYEQYF.

V is TRBV19 and J is TRBJ2-5; D is possibly TRBD2 (6 bases). Germline CDR1 reads LNHDA; CDR2 reads SQIVND (reference sequence). The CDR3 runs 15 residues. The ends were cut back, 3 bases at V and 0 bases at J, with 11 bases in the middle. For the CDR3, the DNA is TGTGCCAGTAGTATCGGGAGAGGGTACCAAGAGACCCAGTACTTC. Translating gives CASSIGRGYQETQYF.

J is TRBJ2-1 and V is TRBV27; perhaps TRBD2 as D (6 bases). There are 13 residues in the CDR3. The germline gives CDR1 MNHEY, CDR2 SMNVEV (reference sequence). Trimming stripped 5 bases from V and 8 bases from J, with 13 bases between. The CDR3 nucleotides read TGTGCCAGCAGTAACCCAGGGACTTATGAGCAGTTCTTC. The encoded protein is CASSNPGTYEQFF.

The rearrangement joins TRBV7-2 to TRBJ1-2; D gene ambiguous. V dropped 7 bases and J dropped 2 bases, with 14 bases sitting between them. CDR3 length: 14 amino acids. Germline V gene lookup returns CDR1 SGHTA and CDR2 FQGNSA. The CDR3 region has the DNA TGTGCCAGCACCCCGTGGCGGGAGAACTATGGCTACACCTTC. This translates into CASTPWRENYGYTF.

The rearrangement links TRBV30 to TRBJ1-3; tentative D call: TRBD1 (6 bases). In germline, CDR1 is GTSNPN, CDR2 SVGIG (reference sequence). This CDR3 region has 14 residues. V lost 4 bases and J 0 bases, leaving 10 bases between the germline ends. CDR3 sequence reads: CAWNRESSGNTIYF. CDR3 DNA: TGTGCCTGGAACAGGGAGAGCTCTGGAAACACCATATATTTT.

Regarding this clone: At one of its ends the junction is not consistent with the germline gene, which may arise from a read error. The chain carries TRBV24-1 and TRBJ2-7, with 10 bases aligning to TRBD1. The CDR3 consists of 16 residues. Germline V gene data show CDR1 as KGHDR and CDR2 as SFDVKD. CDR3 coding DNA: TGTGCCACCAGTGATTGCCCGACAGGGGGCAAGGGCCCGGGCTTCTTC. This sequence encodes CATSDCPTGGKGPGFF.

This chain joins TRBV10-3 and TRBJ1-6; 10 nucleotides line up with TRBD1. CDR1 is ENHRY, CDR2 SYGVKD, per germline. CDR3 length equals 15 residues. Germline trimming cut 11 bases from V and 5 bases from J; bases unmatched to any gene: 9. The CDR3 sequence is CAARPGTGDNSPLHF. The DNA of the CDR3 is TGTGCCGCCCGGCCTGGGACAGGGGATAATTCACCCCTCCACTTT.

This clone was counted between two and nine times. The J gene is TRBJ2-7, the V gene TRBV7-9; 11 positions match TRBD2. Germline V gene data show CDR1 as SEHNR and CDR2 as FQNEAQ (reference sequence). The length of the CDR3 is 17 residues. V was clipped by 0 bases and J by 3 bases; unmatched bases: 7. The DNA of the CDR3 is TGTGCCAGCAGCTTAGCCACGACTAGCGGGGCAAACTACGAGCAGTACTTC. As protein: CASSLATTSGANYEQYF.

This sequence joins TRBV10-3 and TRBJ1-2; 10 bases align to TRBD1. The CDR3 spans 16 residues. The ends lost 6 bases at V and 0 bases at J; junction bases unmatched: 7. Germline CDR1 reads ENHRY; CDR2 reads SYGVKD. CDR3 in amino acids: CAISAGTGATNYGYTF. The CDR3 DNA is TGTGCCATCAGCGCCGGGACAGGGGCGACTAACTATGGCTACACCTTC.

This chain connects TRBV21-1 to TRBJ1-2; the table's D call of TRBD1 was not tested on the DNA. TRBV21-1 counts as a pseudogene. This CDR3 is 16 amino acids long. The CDR3 DNA is TGTGCCAGCAGCATACACGCGGACAGGGCCTTTTACGGCTACACCTTC. The encoded protein is CASSIHADRAFYGYTF.

J is TRBJ1-6 and V is TRBV9; TRBD1 might be the D (5 bases). V was trimmed by 0 bases and J by 8 bases, leaving 12 bases between them. This CDR3 comprises 15 residues. Germline CDR1 reads SGDLS; CDR2 reads YYNGEE. In nucleotides, the CDR3 is TGTGCCAGCAGCGTAGGAGGAGGGGATTATTCACCCCTCCACTTT. The encoded protein is CASSVGGGDYSPLHF. The full variable domain, completed using reference TRBV9 and TRBJ1-6, is DSGVTQTPKHLITATGQRVTLRCSPRSGDLSVYWYQQSLDQGLQFLIQYYNGEERAKGNILERFSAQQFPDLHSELNLSSLELGDSALYFCASSVGGGDYSPLHFGNGTRLTVT.

Of note for this clone: The junction shows a germline mismatch at one end, possibly a read error. The CDR3 nucleotides read TGTGCCAGCAGTCTAGGGAATCCGGGACATCAACATTTC. Translation: CASSLGNPGHQHF. The V and J genes are TRBV6-5 and TRBJ2-7, with D possibly TRBD1 on 6 matching bases. The CDR3 has 13 residues. The germline V gene has CDR1 MNHEY and CDR2 SVGAGI.

The rearrangement joins TRBV27 to TRBJ2-5, with 8 bases identical to TRBD1. Trimming took 0 bases from V and 4 from J; bases not matched to a gene: 10. This CDR3 has 17 residues. Germline CDR1 and CDR2: MNHEY and SMNVEV (reference sequence). CDR3 in amino acids: CASSLSSGQGFGETQYF. CDR3 DNA: TGTGCCAGCAGTTTATCGTCAGGACAGGGTTTCGGAGAGACCCAGTACTTC.

This chain uses TRBV6-5 with TRBJ1-6, with 10 bases lining up with TRBD1. CDR1 is MNHEY, CDR2 SVGAGI, per germline. CDR3 length: 14 amino acids. Germline trimming cut 8 bases from V and 9 bases from J; bases unmatched to any gene: 7. In DNA, the CDR3 is TGTGCCAGCCGAGGACAGGGGGGGAGTTCACCCCTCCACTTT. Protein sequence: CASRGQGGSSPLHF.

V is TRBV24-1 and J is TRBJ2-6, with TRBD1 identical over 8 bases. CDR3 length: 18 residues. The germline gives CDR1 KGHDR, CDR2 SFDVKD. The V gene end was trimmed by 5 bases and the J gene end by 2 bases; junction bases not matched to a gene: 10. CDR3 region: CATSVGDRSYPGANVLTF. The CDR3 nucleotides read TGTGCCACCAGTGTCGGGGACAGGAGTTACCCTGGGGCCAACGTCCTGACTTTC.

This clone was observed once. V gene TRBV5-6 combines with J gene TRBJ2-7, with 8 nucleotides matching TRBD2. V gave up 0 bases and J gave up 3 bases; unmatched junction bases: 17. The V gene's germline CDR1 is SGHDT and CDR2 YYEEEE. The CDR3 length is 19 residues. As DNA, the CDR3 is TGTGCCAGCAGCTTGGCCGTCGGACTAGCAAATCTGAAACTCTACGAGCAGTACTTC. Translation: CASSLAVGLANLKLYEQYF. Full variable domain (rest looked up from reference TRBV5-6 and TRBJ2-7): DAGVTQSPTHLIKTRGQQVTLRCSPKSGHDTVSWYQQALGQGPQFIFQYYEEEERQRGNFPDRFSGHQFPNYSSELNVNALLLGDSALYLCASSLAVGLANLKLYEQYFGPGTRLTVT.

In this sample, this clone turned up once. The V and J genes are TRBV4-2 and TRBJ2-1, with 15 bases identical to TRBD2. Unmatched junction bases numbered 5, after V lost 0 bases and J lost 2 bases. CDR3 length: 19 amino acids. The germline gives CDR1 LGHNA, CDR2 YNFKEQ. The CDR3 here is CASSQEGLAGGYTYNEQFF. Here the CDR3 DNA reads TGTGCCAGCAGCCAAGAGGGACTAGCGGGAGGCTACACCTACAATGAGCAGTTCTTC.

V gene TRBV19 combines with J gene TRBJ2-3, with D possibly TRBD1 on 5 matching bases. The CDR3 loop spans 13 amino acids. V was pared by 6 bases and J by 4 bases, with 11 bases between. Germline assignment: CDR1 LNHDA and CDR2 SQIVND (reference sequence). The chain's CDR3 is CASRISGSDTQYF. The DNA of the CDR3 is TGTGCCAGTAGAATATCAGGGTCAGATACGCAGTATTTT.

The chain combines TRBV5-1 with TRBJ2-6; the D gene is possibly TRBD1 (6 bases). The V and J ends lost 4 bases and 2 bases respectively, with 10 bases between them. The CDR3 is made up of 15 amino acids. Looked up from germline, CDR1 is SGHRS and CDR2 is YFSETQ. CDR3 sequence: CASSDDRTGANVLTF. In DNA, the CDR3 is TGCGCCAGCAGCGACGACAGGACTGGGGCCAACGTCCTGACTTTC. Variable domain in full (rest from reference TRBV5-1 and TRBJ2-6): KAGVTQTPRYLIKTRGQQVTLSCSPISGHRSVSWYQQTPGQGLQFLFEYFSETQRNKGNFPGRFSGRQFSNSRSEMNVSTLELGDSALYLCASSDDRTGANVLTFGAGSRLTVL.

The rearrangement joins TRBV28 to TRBJ1-1; D possibly corresponds to TRBD1 (5 bases). The CDR3 covers 14 residues. V dropped 8 bases and J dropped 4 bases, with 17 bases sitting between them. Per the germline V gene, CDR1 is MDHEN and CDR2 is SYDVKM. The CDR3 sequence: CASLREVGGTEAFF. The CDR3 DNA sequence: TGTGCCAGCCTCAGGGAGGTCGGGGGCACTGAAGCTTTCTTT.

V and J are TRBV27 and TRBJ1-2; D unclear. Germline-derived CDR1 and CDR2 are MNHEY and SMNVEV (reference sequence). CDR3 length equals 14 residues. The V end lost 3 bases, the J end lost 3 bases, and 11 bases lay between the germline ends. DNA of the CDR3: TGTGCCAGCAGTTTCGCTGCGTCGGACTATGGCTACACCTTC. This translates into CASSFAASDYGYTF.

The CDR3 DNA is TGTGCCAGCAGTCCACCGGGACTCACCGAAAGGAACACTGAAGCTTTCTTT. Protein product: CASSPPGLTERNTEAFF. The chain uses TRBV6-6 and TRBJ1-1; possible D gene TRBD1, 5 bases. V shed 5 bases and J shed 1 base, with 20 bases lying between them. CDR1 is MNHNY and CDR2 is SVGAGI in the germline V gene (reference sequence). This CDR3 region has 17 residues.